The 10 T cell receptor beta chains presented below share a single source sample, sequenced in a study of cytomegalovirus exposure and HLA in healthy donors. The PCR was carried out with 60 Vbeta primers and 13 Jbeta primers. The protocol was immunoSEQ multiplex PCR, while the TCRdb copy is restricted to in-frame clones and leaves out a portion. The sample carries 150,000 to 200,000 clones, roughly 80% recorded once. Sequencing used PBMCs. These receptors were taken from a male donor in good health and CMV-seropositive.

This chain uses TRBV6-5 with TRBJ1-1, with D unclear. The V end was cut by 6 bases, the J end by 11 bases, with 13 bases between. CDR1 MNHEY and CDR2 SVGAGI come from the germline V gene. The CDR3 has 11 residues. CDR3 nucleotides: TGTGCCAGCAGGTCAACCCCCCGGGCTTTCTTT. Translating gives CASRSTPRAFF.

The gene calls are TRBV5-8 and TRBJ1-5; the D gene is possibly TRBD1 (5 bases). The V end was cut by 0 bases, the J end by 3 bases, with 10 bases between. CDR1 SGHTS and CDR2 YDEGEE come from the germline V gene. The CDR3 is made up of 15 amino acids. Here the CDR3 DNA reads TGTGCCAGCAGCTTGGGGTCAGGGAACAATCAGCCCCAGCATTTT. Amino acids: CASSLGSGNNQPQHF.

The chain joins TRBV4-3 to TRBJ1-6; D is unclear. CDR1 LGHNA and CDR2 YSLEER come from the germline V gene. V gave up 4 bases and J gave up 10 bases, with 11 bases separating them. The length of the CDR3 is 13 residues. The CDR3 reads CASSPSGRSPLHF. For the CDR3, the DNA is TGCGCCAGCAGCCCCTCGGGTCGCTCACCCCTCCACTTT.

This sequence joins TRBV10-3 and TRBJ2-7; maybe TRBD2 (5 bases). Deletions cut 7 bases from V and 2 bases from J, with 12 bases between. CDR3 length: 13 amino acids. Germline loops: CDR1 ENHRY, CDR2 SYGVKD. CDR3 in amino acids: CAIKPYGTYEQYF. For the CDR3, the DNA is TGTGCCATCAAACCTTACGGGACCTACGAGCAGTACTTC.

The V call is TRBV19, the J call TRBJ1-5, with TRBD1 identical over 8 bases. Germline trimming cut 6 bases from V and 6 bases from J; bases unmatched to any gene: 4. Germline assignment: CDR1 LNHDA and CDR2 SQIVND (reference sequence). The CDR3 has 13 residues. CDR3 residues: CASRDRDIQPQHF. The CDR3 nucleotides are TGTGCCAGTAGGGACAGGGATATTCAGCCCCAGCATTTT.

The rearrangement joins TRBV28 to TRBJ2-7; D unclear. From germline, CDR1 is MDHEN and CDR2 SYDVKM. The CDR3 is 11 residues long. V was pared by 4 bases and J by 6 bases, with 7 bases between. The DNA of the CDR3 is TGTGCCAGCAGTTCCCCTCGCGAGCAGTACTTC. It specifies CASSSPREQYF.

This chain uses TRBV5-1 with TRBJ1-4; unclear D gene. The germline V and J ends were trimmed by 1 base and 5 bases, with 12 bases remaining between them. Germline-derived CDR1 and CDR2 are SGHRS and YFSETQ. The CDR3 contains 15 residues. The DNA of the CDR3 is TGCGCCAGCAGCTTGAATTGGGAGGACAATGAAAAACTGTTTTTT. This translates into CASSLNWEDNEKLFF.

The gene calls are TRBV18 and TRBJ2-2; D is unclear. This CDR3 has 16 amino acids. Germline CDR1 reads KGHSH; CDR2 reads LQKENI. With 0 bases removed from V and 5 bases from J, the gap between germline ends came to 13 bases. This chain's CDR3 is CASSPPSRLTTGELFF. CDR3 nucleotide sequence: TGTGCCAGCTCACCACCAAGCAGGCTGACGACCGGGGAGCTGTTTTTT.

The V gene is TRBV6-4, the J gene TRBJ1-5, with 12 bases matching TRBD1. The germline CDR1 and CDR2 sequences are MRHNA and SNTAGT. The CDR3 loop spans 17 amino acids. The J segment lost 6 bases and the V segment lost 0 bases, leaving 6 bases of the junction unmatched. DNA for the CDR3: TGTGCCAGCAGTGACTCGAGGGGACAGGGGGCTGGTCAGCCCCAGCATTTT. It codes for CASSDSRGQGAGQPQHF.

The chain has TRBV6-1 and TRBJ2-5, with 8 nucleotides matching TRBD2. The germline V gene encodes CDR1 MNHNS and CDR2 SASEGT. CDR3 length equals 14 residues. V gave up 8 bases and J gave up 2 bases; unmatched junction bases: 7. This CDR3 reads CASSGGVIQETQYF. In DNA, the CDR3 is TGTGCCAGCTCCGGGGGGGTAATACAAGAGACCCAGTACTTC.